This T cell receptor beta chain is from a study of blood T cell repertoires in COVID-19. About the study: PBMCs, B-cell-depleted T cells, or T cells provided the cDNA or gDNA that made up the material.

The participants were between about 18 and 89 years old and came from under 25 US areas. Up to 2 weeks before entering the study, exposed participants had met a COVID-19 case. As originally analysed: Reference gene primer amplification in the assay estimated nucleated cell counts. Method: immunoSEQ multiplex PCR; TCRdb's copy keeps in-frame clones and lacks some. D and trimming were read from the DNA, whereas the V and J calls and clone size are those reported in that table. The table lists about 260,000 clones, approximately 90% of them singletons. Sequenced: PBMCs or T cells enriched from blood (not recorded which). The receptor's source is a man aged 50 to 59 who had been exposed to COVID-19.

The CDR3 here is CASSWTSPETQYF. CDR3 in DNA: TGTGCCAGCAGTTGGACTAGCCCAGAGACCCAGTACTTC. This chain uses TRBV2 with TRBJ2-5; 8 positions agree with TRBD2. The CDR3 loop spans 13 amino acids. Germline assignment: CDR1 SNHLY and CDR2 FYNNEI. The J segment lost 4 bases and the V segment lost 5 bases, leaving 3 bases of the junction unmatched.